This T cell receptor beta chain was identified in a study of CD8+ T cells in alopecia areata (dated by TCRdb to between 2017 and 2018). In terms of the full investigation: The treated patients took part in an open-label pilot trial in which moderate-to-severe alopecia areata was treated with oral tofacitinib at 5 to 10 mg twice daily. Scalp clonality was compared across normal scalp (n=4), patchy alopecia areata scalp (n=8), and alopecia totalis/universalis scalp (n=8). High-throughput TCRbeta sequencing was used to examine T cell clonal expansion in alopecia areata in both the C3H/HeJ mouse model and human patients. Tofacitinib-treated patients had biopsies at baseline and at 4 and 24 weeks of treatment, with a later scalp biopsy in several patients. TCRbeta CDR3 regions were amplified by immunoSEQ multiplex PCR with 35 Vbeta forward and 13 Jbeta reverse primers. Patients received tofacitinib for 6 to 18 months and were then followed off drug for 6 months to check for delayed response and recurrence. In humans, TCRbeta sequencing was performed on scalp tissue and on sorted CD4+ and CD8+ peripheral blood T cells from healthy controls and from patients with patchy or totalis/universalis alopecia areata. RNA was extracted with the PAXgene miRNA kit for fixed scalp, the miRNeasy kit for PBMCs, and the RNeasy kit for mouse skin. The research as a whole found: Shared TCR sequences between patients were less evident than in mice, which may be partly attributable to HLA diversity in the patient population. Unlike mouse skin, which is dominated by gammadelta T cells, normal human skin has resident alphabeta T cells that are also sequenced, and this complicates analysis of the scalp TCR repertoire. Compared with normal scalp, lesional scalp had higher clonality and more expanded CD8+ clones, particularly in alopecia totalis/universalis, a pattern that suggests antigenic drive.

Libraries were prepared through the immunoSEQ multiplex PCR assay. For TCR sequencing, RNA was extracted from every sample and reverse transcribed into cDNA to serve as template. SuperScript III was used for first-strand cDNA synthesis, primed with a 2:1 mix of oligo-dT and random hexamers. A synthetic immune receptor repertoire was used to assess amplification bias, and residual bias was removed computationally. From the authors' description of their analysis: Raw reads were preprocessed to remove errors, and CDR3 was defined by IMGT conventions from the conserved cysteine to phenylalanine. Clonality was computed by normalizing Shannon entropy by log2 of the number of productive unique TCRs and subtracting the result from 1. Whether each scalp clone was CD4 or CD8 was inferred by checking scalp TCRbeta sequences against the CD4 and CD8 repertoires from sorted blood. TCRdb limited this immuneACCESS table to in-frame rearrangements with V and J called. A share of clones is missing; checked studies link under half to unresolved V genes, and the rest is unexplained. D and trimming were read from the DNA, whereas the V and J calls and clone size are those reported in that table. The sample table records some 99,000 clones; about 40% of these occur just once. The ten largest clonotypes hold roughly 0.79% of the sample.

CDR1 and CDR2, looked up from the germline V gene, are SNHLY and FYNNEI. From the cysteine through the phenylalanine, the CDR3 covers 12 amino acids. The only DNA kept is the CDR3, 36 bases in frame from the first base. Trimming removed 8 bases from V and 5 bases from J, leaving 12 bases between the germline ends. As to this clone: There is no known antigen for this receptor. Within one base of it there is no much larger clone, and no base qualities were kept.

Lesional scalp punch biopsies and peripheral blood were collected from alopecia areata patients. PBMCs were isolated by density centrifugation and stained for CD3, CD4 and CD8, after which CD4+ and CD8+ T cells were sorted on a FACSAria. Sequenced sample: CD4+ T cells sorted from blood. The chain is made from TRBV2 and TRBJ2-5; matching of 5 bases hints at TRBD2 as the D gene. The sequence came from a human donor with alopecia areata. At the DNA level, the sequence is TGTGCCAGCGGTCAGAGGGAGGAGACCCAGTACTTC. This translates into CASGQREETQYF.